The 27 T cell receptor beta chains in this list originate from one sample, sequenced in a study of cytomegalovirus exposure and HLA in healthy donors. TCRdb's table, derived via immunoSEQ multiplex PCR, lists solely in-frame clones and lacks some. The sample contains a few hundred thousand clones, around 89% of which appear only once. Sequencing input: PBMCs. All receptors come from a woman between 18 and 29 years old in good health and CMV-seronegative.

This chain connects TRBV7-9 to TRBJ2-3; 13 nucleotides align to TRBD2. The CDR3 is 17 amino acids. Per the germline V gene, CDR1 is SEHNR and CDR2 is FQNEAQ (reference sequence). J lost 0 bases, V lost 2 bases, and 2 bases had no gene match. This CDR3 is CASSLRTSGGSTDTQYF. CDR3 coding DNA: TGTGCCAGCAGCTTAAGGACTAGCGGGGGAAGCACAGATACGCAGTATTTT.

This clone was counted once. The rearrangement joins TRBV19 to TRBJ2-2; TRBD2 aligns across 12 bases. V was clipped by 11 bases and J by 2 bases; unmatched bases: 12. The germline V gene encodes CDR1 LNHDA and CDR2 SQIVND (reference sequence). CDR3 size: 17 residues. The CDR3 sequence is CAWYRLAGDANTGELFF. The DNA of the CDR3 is TGTGCCTGGTACCGACTAGCGGGGGATGCTAACACCGGGGAGCTGTTTTTT.

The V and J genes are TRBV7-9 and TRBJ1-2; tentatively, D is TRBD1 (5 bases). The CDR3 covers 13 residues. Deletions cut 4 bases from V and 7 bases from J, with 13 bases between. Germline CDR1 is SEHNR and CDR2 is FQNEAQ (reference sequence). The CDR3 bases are TGTGCCAGCAGCTCAGACAGCGTGGCTGGCTACACCTTC. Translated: CASSSDSVAGYTF.

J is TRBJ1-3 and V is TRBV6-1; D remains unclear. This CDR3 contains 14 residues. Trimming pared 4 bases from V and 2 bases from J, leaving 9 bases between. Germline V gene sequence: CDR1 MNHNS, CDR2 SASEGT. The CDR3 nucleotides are TGTGCCAGCAGTGTCGAGGGAGCTGGAAACACCATATATTTT. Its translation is CASSVEGAGNTIYF.

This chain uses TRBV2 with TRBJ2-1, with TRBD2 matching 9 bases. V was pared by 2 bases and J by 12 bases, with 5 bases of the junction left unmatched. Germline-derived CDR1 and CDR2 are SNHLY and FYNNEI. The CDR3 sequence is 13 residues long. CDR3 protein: CASSEWSSGGQFF. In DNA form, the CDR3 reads TGTGCCAGCAGTGAATGGAGTAGCGGGGGGCAGTTCTTC.

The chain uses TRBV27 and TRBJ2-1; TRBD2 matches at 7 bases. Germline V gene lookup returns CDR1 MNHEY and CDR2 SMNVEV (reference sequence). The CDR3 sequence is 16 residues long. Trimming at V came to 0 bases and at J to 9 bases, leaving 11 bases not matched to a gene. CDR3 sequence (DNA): TGTGCCAGCAGTTTATCGATAAGCGGGGCAGGACGTGAGCAGTTCTTC. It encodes CASSLSISGAGREQFF.

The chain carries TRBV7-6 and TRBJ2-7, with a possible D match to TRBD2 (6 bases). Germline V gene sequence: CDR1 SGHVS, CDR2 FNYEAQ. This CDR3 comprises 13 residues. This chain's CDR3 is CATRRGPGYEQYF. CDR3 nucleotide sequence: TGTGCTACCAGGCGGGGCCCCGGCTACGAGCAGTACTTC. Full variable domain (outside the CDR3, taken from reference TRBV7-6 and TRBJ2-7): GAGVSQSPRYKVTKRGQDVALRCDPISGHVSLYWYRQALGQGPEFLTYFNYEAQQDKSGLPNDRFSAERPEGSISTLTIQRTEQRDSAMYRCATRRGPGYEQYFGPGTRLTVT.

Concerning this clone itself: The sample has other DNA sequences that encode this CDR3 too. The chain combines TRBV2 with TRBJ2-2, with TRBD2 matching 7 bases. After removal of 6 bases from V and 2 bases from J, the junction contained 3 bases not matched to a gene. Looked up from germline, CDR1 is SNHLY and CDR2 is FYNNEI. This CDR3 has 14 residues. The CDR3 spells CASRGTTNTGELFF. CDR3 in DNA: TGTGCCAGCAGGGGGACTACTAACACCGGGGAGCTGTTTTTT.

CDR3 in DNA: TGTGCCAGCAGCTACGGGTCCGGTCAAGGCTACACCTTC. Encoded protein: CASSYGSGQGYTF. This chain links TRBV7-3 with TRBJ1-2, with D unclear. The CDR3 extends over 13 amino acids. Trimming took 4 bases from V and 8 from J, leaving 14 bases between them. Germline V gene data show CDR1 as SGHTA and CDR2 as FQGTGA.

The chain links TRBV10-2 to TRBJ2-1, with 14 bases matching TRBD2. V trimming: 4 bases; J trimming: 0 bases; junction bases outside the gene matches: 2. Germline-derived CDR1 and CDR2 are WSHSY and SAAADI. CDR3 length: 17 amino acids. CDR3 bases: TGCGCCAGCAGTGGGACTAGCGGGGGGCGCTCCTACAATGAGCAGTTCTTC. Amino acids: CASSGTSGGRSYNEQFF.

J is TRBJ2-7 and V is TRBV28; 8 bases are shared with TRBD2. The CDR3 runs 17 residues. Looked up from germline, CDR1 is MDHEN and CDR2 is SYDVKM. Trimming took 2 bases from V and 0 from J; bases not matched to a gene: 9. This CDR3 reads CASSLGVAGRLSYEQYF. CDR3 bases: TGTGCCAGCAGTTTAGGTGTAGCGGGGAGACTCTCCTACGAGCAGTACTTC.

The CDR3 loop is CAPKGGTDTQYF. The DNA for the CDR3 is TGTGCCCCAAAGGGAGGGACAGATACGCAGTATTTT. This rearrangement joins TRBV10-3 to TRBJ2-3, with 7 nucleotides matching TRBD2. The CDR3 contains 12 residues. V dropped 11 bases and J dropped 3; count of bases not matched to a gene: 5. Germline CDR1 is ENHRY and CDR2 is SYGVKD.

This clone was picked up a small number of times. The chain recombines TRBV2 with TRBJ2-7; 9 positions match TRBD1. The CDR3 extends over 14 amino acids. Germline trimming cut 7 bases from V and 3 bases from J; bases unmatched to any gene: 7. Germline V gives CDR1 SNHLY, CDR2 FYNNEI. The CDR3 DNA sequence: TGTGCCAGCACAACCGGGACAGGGTACTACGAGCAGTACTTC. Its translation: CASTTGTGYYEQYF.

For the CDR3, the DNA is TGTGCCAGCAGCCCACTGGGAGGGGGGTTCTACAATGAGCAGTTCTTC. It translates to CASSPLGGGFYNEQFF. The chain is built from TRBV7-7 and TRBJ2-1; perhaps TRBD2 as D (7 bases). The CDR3 runs 16 residues. V was clipped by 5 bases and J by 3 bases, with 17 bases between them. Germline V CDR1 and CDR2: SSHAT, FNYEAQ (reference sequence).

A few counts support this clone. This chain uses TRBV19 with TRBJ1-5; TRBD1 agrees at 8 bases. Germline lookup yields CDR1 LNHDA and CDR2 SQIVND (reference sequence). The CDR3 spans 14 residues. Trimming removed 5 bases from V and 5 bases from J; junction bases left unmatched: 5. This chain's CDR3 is CASSGRGLHQPQHF. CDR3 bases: TGTGCCAGTAGTGGCAGGGGGCTACATCAGCCCCAGCATTTT.

CDR3 residues: CASSVQGQADTQYF. CDR3 nucleotides: TGTGCCAGCAGTGTACAGGGGCAGGCAGATACGCAGTATTTT. The V call is TRBV25-1, the J call TRBJ2-3; 7 bases map to TRBD1. The CDR3 length is 14 residues. Germline CDR1 reads MGHDK; CDR2 reads SYGVNS. The J segment lost 4 bases and the V segment lost 4 bases, leaving 5 bases of the junction unmatched. Complete variable domain (other parts from reference TRBV25-1 and TRBJ2-3): EADIYQTPRYLVIGTGKKITLECSQTMGHDKMYWYQQDPGMELHLIHYSYGVNSTEKGDLSSESTVSRIRTEHFPLTLESARPSHTSQYLCASSVQGQADTQYFGPGTRLTVL.

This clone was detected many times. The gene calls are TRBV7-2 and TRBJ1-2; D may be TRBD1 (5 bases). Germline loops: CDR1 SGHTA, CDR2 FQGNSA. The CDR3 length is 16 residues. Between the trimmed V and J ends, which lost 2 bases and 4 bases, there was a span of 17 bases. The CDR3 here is CASSLSSTGSFYGYTF. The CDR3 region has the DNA TGTGCCAGCAGCTTATCTTCAACAGGTTCTTTCTATGGCTACACCTTC.

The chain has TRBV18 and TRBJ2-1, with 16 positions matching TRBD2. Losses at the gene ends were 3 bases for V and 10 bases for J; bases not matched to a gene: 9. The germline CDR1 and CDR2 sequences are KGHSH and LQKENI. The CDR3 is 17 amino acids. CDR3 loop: CASSPKGLAGGPTEQFF. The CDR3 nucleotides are TGTGCCAGCTCACCCAAGGGACTAGCGGGGGGGCCGACCGAGCAGTTCTTC.

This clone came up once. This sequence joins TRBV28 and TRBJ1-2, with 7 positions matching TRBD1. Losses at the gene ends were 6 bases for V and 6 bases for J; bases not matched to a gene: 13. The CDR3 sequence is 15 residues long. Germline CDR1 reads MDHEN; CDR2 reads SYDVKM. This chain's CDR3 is CASSPSDRVHDGYTF. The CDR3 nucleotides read TGTGCCAGCAGCCCCTCCGACAGGGTTCACGATGGCTACACCTTC.

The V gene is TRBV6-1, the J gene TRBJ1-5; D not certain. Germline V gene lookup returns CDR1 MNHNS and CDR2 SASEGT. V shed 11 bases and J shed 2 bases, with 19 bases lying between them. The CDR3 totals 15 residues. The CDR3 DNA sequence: TGTGCCCGCCCCCCTGAGAGGGATGGCAATCAGCCCCAGCATTTT. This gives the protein CARPPERDGNQPQHF.

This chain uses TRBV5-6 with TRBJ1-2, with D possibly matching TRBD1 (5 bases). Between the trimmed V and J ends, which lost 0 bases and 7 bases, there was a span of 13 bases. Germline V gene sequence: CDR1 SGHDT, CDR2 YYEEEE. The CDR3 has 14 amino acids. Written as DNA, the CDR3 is TGTGCCAGCAGCTTGGTTGTAGGGGTTGCTGGCTACACCTTC. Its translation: CASSLVVGVAGYTF.

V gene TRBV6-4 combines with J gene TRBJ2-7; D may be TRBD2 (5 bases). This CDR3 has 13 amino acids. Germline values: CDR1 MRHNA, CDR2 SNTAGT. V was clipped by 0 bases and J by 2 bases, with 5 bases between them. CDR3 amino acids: CASSDSEAYEQYF. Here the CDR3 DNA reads TGTGCCAGCAGTGACTCGGAGGCCTACGAGCAGTACTTC.

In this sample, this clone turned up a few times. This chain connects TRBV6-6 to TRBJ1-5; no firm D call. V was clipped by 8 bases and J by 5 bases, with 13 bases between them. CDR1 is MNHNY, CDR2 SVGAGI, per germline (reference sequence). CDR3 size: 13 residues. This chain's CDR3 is CASSDGPHQPQHF. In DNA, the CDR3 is TGTGCCAGCTCCGATGGCCCTCATCAGCCCCAGCATTTT.

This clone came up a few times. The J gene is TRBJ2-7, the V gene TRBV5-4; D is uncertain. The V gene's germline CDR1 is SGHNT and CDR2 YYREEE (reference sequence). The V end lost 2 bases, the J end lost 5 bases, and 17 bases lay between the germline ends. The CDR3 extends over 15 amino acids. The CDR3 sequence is CASSLTDLRGDEQYF. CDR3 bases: TGTGCCAGCAGCTTAACCGACCTGAGAGGTGACGAGCAGTACTTC.

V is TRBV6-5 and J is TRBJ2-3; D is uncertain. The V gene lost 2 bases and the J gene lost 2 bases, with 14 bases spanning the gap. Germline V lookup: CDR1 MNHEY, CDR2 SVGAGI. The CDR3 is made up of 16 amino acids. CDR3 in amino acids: CASSYGQHLNTDTQYF. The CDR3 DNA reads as TGTGCCAGCAGTTACGGGCAGCACCTAAACACAGATACGCAGTATTTT.

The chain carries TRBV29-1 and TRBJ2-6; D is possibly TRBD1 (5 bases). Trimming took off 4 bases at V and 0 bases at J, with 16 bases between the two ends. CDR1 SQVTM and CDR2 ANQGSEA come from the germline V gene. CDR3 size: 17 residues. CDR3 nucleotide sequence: TGCAGCGTTGGTTCGACAGAAGTCAGCTCTGGGGCCAACGTCCTGACTTTC. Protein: CSVGSTEVSSGANVLTF.

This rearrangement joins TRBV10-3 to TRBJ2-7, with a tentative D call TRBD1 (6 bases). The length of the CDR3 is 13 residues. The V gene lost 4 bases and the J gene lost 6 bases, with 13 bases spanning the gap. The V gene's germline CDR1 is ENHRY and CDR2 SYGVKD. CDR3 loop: CAISGGPLGEQYV. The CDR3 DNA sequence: TGTGCCATCAGTGGGGGGCCTCTAGGCGAGCAGTACGTC.